This entry lists 5 T cell receptor beta chains sequenced from one sample in a study of molecular identifiers for immune sequencing clone quantification. TCRdb processed the PCR reads anew with MiXCR; each CDR3 protein has one entry. This table holds some 590,000 distinct CDR3 sequences, around 25% found once. Sequencing was performed on naive CD8+ T cells from blood, with Jurkat cell RNA spiked in. Subset meaning: FACS-sorted CD8+CD4-CCR7+CD45RA+ naive T cells. The receptors come from a human donor in good health. Some libraries in this study had Jurkat cell RNA spiked in.

This clonotype was detected ten times or more. The rearrangement joins TRBV4-3 to TRBJ2-3, with TRBD2 identical over 8 bases. Germline CDR1 is LGHNA and CDR2 is YSLEER. The CDR3 totals 14 residues. J was trimmed by 4 bases and V by 1 base; bases with no gene match: 1. CDR3 region: CASSQAGGPDTQYF. In nucleotides, the CDR3 is TGCGCCAGCAGCCAAGCGGGGGGGCCAGATACGCAGTATTTT.

Comments on this clonotype: This may be a read error: a much more frequent sequence differs by one nucleotide. Given the absence of the conserved phenylalanine or tryptophan at the CDR3 end, a read error is likely. V usage is TRBV4-1 and J usage is TRBJ2-7, with D perhaps matching TRBD2 (5 bases). V lost 3 bases and J 7 bases, leaving 13 bases between the germline ends. Germline V gives CDR1 MGHRA, CDR2 YSYEKL. This CDR3 is 13 amino acids long. The CDR3 region has the DNA TGCGCCAGCAGCCACGCACTAGATGAGGAGCAGTACTCC. Translation: CASSHALDEEQYS.

The rearrangement uses TRBV7-9 and TRBJ2-7; D might be TRBD1 (6 bases). Germline V lookup: CDR1 SEHNR, CDR2 FQNEAQ (reference sequence). The germline V and J ends were trimmed by 5 bases and 5 bases, with 19 bases remaining between them. The CDR3 has 15 amino acids. The CDR3 DNA reads TGTGCCAGCAGCACGGCACAGGGAGTTCTCCACGAGCAGTACTTC. Protein: CASSTAQGVLHEQYF.

This clonotype occurred many times. The chain combines TRBV2 with TRBJ2-7, with D perhaps matching TRBD2 (6 bases). Germline CDR1 SNHLY, CDR2 FYNNEI. The CDR3 loop spans 12 amino acids. The V end lost 8 bases, the J end lost 3 bases, and 11 bases lay between the germline ends. The CDR3 protein is CASEGLLYEQYF. The CDR3 DNA reads as TGTGCCAGCGAGGGACTGCTCTACGAGCAGTACTTC.

V is TRBV7-9 and J is TRBJ2-1, with 7 bases matching TRBD2. CDR1 and CDR2 (germline): SEHNR, FQNEAQ (reference sequence). The junction had 7 bases not matched to a gene; V was cut back by 2 bases and J by 9 bases. The CDR3 is 14 amino acids. CDR3 nucleotide sequence: TGTGCCAGCAGCTTATTGGGCGGGGGTGGTGAGCAGTTCTTC. Encoded protein: CASSLLGGGGEQFF.